This T cell receptor beta chain was sequenced during a study of CD8+CD57+ T cells in acquired aplastic anemia (dated by TCRdb to the late 2010s). As for the study more broadly: DNA extracted from sorted CD4+ and CD8+ cells had a mean of about 3 ug, with a range of roughly 0.19 to 27.4 ug. CD8+CD57+ expansion was defined as frequency above the mean frequency observed in healthy subjects.

The CDR3 contains 14 residues, cysteine and phenylalanine counted. Only the CDR3 portion is preserved as DNA: 42 bases, with reading frame beginning at the first base. CDR1 SQVTM and CDR2 ANQGSEA were looked up in the germline V gene. Deletion took 1 base off V and 6 bases off J, with a span of 15 bases between the germline ends. In its sample, this clonotype was seen a few times. No cognate antigen has been identified for it. No quality values exist for individual bases; no much larger clone is one base distant. Study-wide findings and limitations: Around 27 CD8+ CDR3 sequences were shared between patients and controls but appeared highly expressed in patients and within their immunodominant clones. No significant difference in CD8+ Simpson's diversity was found between patients and healthy controls (P=0.060).

Flow cytometry had shown CD8+CD57+ cell expansion in the patients selected for sequencing. Every patient had a diagnosis of severe acquired aplastic anemia based on International Study of Aplastic Anemia and Agranulocytosis and Camitta criteria. Patients had received no therapy at the time of blood sampling. TCR repertoires of sorted CD4+ and CD8+ blood T cells from severe aplastic anemia patients and healthy subjects were deep-sequenced in the study. Patients were enrolled under clinicaltrials.gov protocols 00001620, 01623167, 00001397, 00071045, 00081523 and 00961064 in the USA. Ficoll-Paque density gradient centrifugation was used to isolate peripheral blood mononuclear cells. Before DNA extraction, CD4+ and CD8+ T cells were sorted with FACS or magnetic beads. Genomic DNA was used as template for profiling of TCR beta VDJ combinations and CDR3 sequences. TCR repertoire sequencing was run on an Illumina HiSeq 2000. Under the source paper's analysis protocol: TRBV/TRBJ rearrangement plots, CDR3 size and DJ length profiles, and Simpson's diversity index were used to evaluate the repertoires. The most abundant DNA sequence in the deep sequencing data was defined as the immunodominant clone. CDR3 amino acid sequences were screened for sharing across subjects and compared with published repertoires and the VDJdb database. Through fastp at Q25 and MiXCR, TCRdb rebuilt clones from the public reads, retaining in-frame beta chains. Rows with one shared CDR3 protein collapse into an entry with the most common genes and DNA. What appears here as the V and J calls and clone size reflects TCRdb's work, not the paper's. Counted in this sample were tens of thousands of distinct CDR3 sequences; over 55% of them appeared once. The ten largest make up just under 60% of the sample.

The clonotype was recovered from a human donor with aplastic anemia. The rearrangement combines TRBV29-1 with TRBJ1-2, with the D gene not clear enough to name. Source material: sorted CD4+, CD8+, or CD8+CD57+ T cells (not recorded which) from PBMCs. CDR3 loop: CSVEAAVAGNGYTF. The DNA reads TGCAGCGTTGAAGCGGCTGTAGCCGGGAATGGCTACACCTTC.